A single sample is the source of the 8 T cell receptor beta chains below, sequenced in a study of a mutant IDH1 vaccine in newly diagnosed glioma. For these TCRs, the target antigens are not known. The method was immunoSEQ multiplex PCR; TCRdb's version includes in-frame clones alone and lacks a portion of them. The table shows under 150,000 clones, with roughly 90% occurring only once. Specified time point: week 11, during vaccination. Vaccinated patients received 300 ug of mutant IDH1 20-mer peptide per dose, with topical imiquimod. The material sequenced was PBMCs, taken from a glioma patient whose treatment included an IDH1 peptide vaccine. Every receptor here comes from a woman in her fifties or sixties with glioma.

The chain couples TRBV5-1 to TRBJ2-5, with 12 nucleotides matching TRBD2. V lost 3 bases, J lost 5 bases, and 5 bases stayed unmatched. Germline assignment: CDR1 SGHRS and CDR2 YFSETQ. The CDR3 is made up of 15 amino acids. This CDR3 reads CASSYSGTSGETQYF. The DNA for the CDR3 is TGCGCCAGCAGCTACTCCGGGACTAGCGGGGAGACCCAGTACTTC.

The CDR3 reads CASSPGGRYYNEQFF. DNA for the CDR3: TGTGCCAGCAGCCCAGGCGGCAGGTATTACAATGAGCAGTTCTTC. The chain links TRBV7-6 to TRBJ2-1; D ambiguous. The germline CDR1 and CDR2 sequences are SGHVS and FNYEAQ. The CDR3 runs 15 residues. V dropped 5 bases and J dropped 4 bases, with 15 bases sitting between them. Full variable domain (rest looked up from reference TRBV7-6 and TRBJ2-1): GAGVSQSPRYKVTKRGQDVALRCDPISGHVSLYWYRQALGQGPEFLTYFNYEAQQDKSGLPNDRFSAERPEGSISTLTIQRTEQRDSAMYRCASSPGGRYYNEQFFGPGTRLTVL.

The chain couples TRBV9 to TRBJ2-2, with D tentatively TRBD2 (6 bases). The germline gives CDR1 SGDLS, CDR2 YYNGEE. V dropped 3 bases and J dropped 1 base, with 10 bases sitting between them. CDR3 length: 15 amino acids. The CDR3: CASSAQGLNTGELFF. The CDR3 DNA is TGTGCCAGCAGCGCCCAGGGACTGAACACCGGGGAGCTGTTTTTT.

The chain combines TRBV20-1 with TRBJ1-1, with D possibly TRBD1 on 5 matching bases. The CDR3 spans 10 residues. Trimming removed 6 bases from V and 5 bases from J, with 7 bases in between. Per germline, CDR1 DFQATT and CDR2 SNEGSKA (reference sequence). The CDR3 region is CSATGTEAFF. The CDR3 DNA reads as TGCAGTGCCACAGGAACTGAAGCTTTCTTT.

The J gene is TRBJ1-5, the V gene TRBV4-1, with unresolved D. This CDR3 is built from 15 residues. The V gene lost 1 base and the J gene lost 3 bases, with 10 bases spanning the gap. Per the germline V gene, CDR1 is MGHRA and CDR2 is YSYEKL. In nucleotides, the CDR3 is TGCGCCAGCAGCCAAGGGTTGCAGTCCAATCAGCCCCAGCATTTT. This sequence encodes CASSQGLQSNQPQHF.

This chain uses TRBV13 with TRBJ1-4, with D maybe TRBD1 (5 bases). Trimming removed 7 bases at V and 8 bases at J, with 14 bases between. Germline loops: CDR1 PRHDT, CDR2 FYEKMQ (reference sequence). The CDR3 is made up of 13 amino acids. CDR3 residues: CASTSGGFEKLFF. CDR3 coding DNA: TGTGCCAGCACCTCTGGGGGGTTCGAAAAACTGTTTTTT.

This clone was observed a single time. This sequence joins TRBV7-3 and TRBJ1-5; D is undetermined. The CDR3 loop spans 13 amino acids. V was pared by 0 bases and J by 11 bases, with 11 bases between. The germline V gene has CDR1 SGHTA and CDR2 FQGTGA. The CDR3 DNA sequence: TGTGCCAGCAGCTTAACCGCTGGGAGATCCCAGCATTTT. It translates to CASSLTAGRSQHF.

V is TRBV5-1 and J is TRBJ2-3; perhaps D is TRBD1 or TRBD2 (5 bases each). The V end lost 4 bases, the J end lost 2 bases, and 17 bases lay between the germline ends. CDR3 length: 16 residues. Germline assignment: CDR1 SGHRS and CDR2 YFSETQ. This CDR3 reads CASSPGPTSHTDTQYF. CDR3 coding DNA: TGCGCCAGCAGCCCGGGACCTACGTCCCACACAGATACGCAGTATTTT.